The rows below give T cell receptor beta chains drawn from one sample of a study of blood T cells in healthy people across ages. From the 5' RACE reads, TCRdb called clonotypes with MiXCR, one entry per CDR3 protein. The table lists 1.5 million to 2 million distinct CDR3 sequences, 34% of them singletons, with roughly 10% in the top ten. The sample taken for sequencing was blood. Receptors originate from a young woman in good health. The CDR3 runs from the conserved cysteine through the conserved F or W. A D gene is named only where the DNA matches it firmly. Not all rows give a size; the values are once, few, many and, for expanded clones, a class.

clone_size j_call d_call v_call cdr3_nt cdr3_aa
few TRBJ1-1 NA TRBV4-1 TGCGCCAGCAGCCACCACACAGGGCGCACTGAAGCTTTCTTT CASSHHTGRTEAFF
few TRBJ2-3 TRBD2 TRBV9 TGTGCCAGCAGCGTCGGCGGGGGACCTAGCACAGATACGCAGTATTTT CASSVGGGPSTDTQYF
few TRBJ2-7 NA TRBV6-6 TGTGCCAGCAGCCAAGCCAGGCCTAACTGGGACGAGCAGTACTTC CASSQARPNWDEQYF
NA TRBJ1-5 NA TRBV5-1 TGCGCCAGCAGCCCTGGGACCGGGAATGGCAATCAGCCCCAGCATTTT CASSPGTGNGNQPQHF
few TRBJ2-1 NA TRBV6-2/TRBV6-3 TGTGCCAGCAGTTTCTCGATGCCGAGACTCCCTAGCTCCTACAATGAGCAGTTCTTC CASSFSMPRLPSSYNEQFF
few TRBJ2-3 TRBD2 TRBV5-6 TGTGCCAGCAGCTTCCGAGGACTAGACGCAGATACGCAGTATTTT CASSFRGLDADTQYF
NA TRBJ2-4 NA TRBV14 TGTGCCAGCAGCTCCCCCTTACAGTGGGAGCAGTACTTC CASSSPLQWEQYF
NA TRBJ2-7 NA TRBV20-1 TGCAGTGCTAGGAGGGGGGGGCCCTACGAGCAGTACTTC CSARRGGPYEQYF
NA TRBJ2-7 NA TRBV6-6 TGTGCCAGCAGTTACCCCGGACATTTACGTACTACCACCGAGCAGTACTTC CASSYPGHLRTTTEQYF
few TRBJ2-5 NA TRBV11-2 TGTGCCAGCAGCTCACAGCGGAGCGATCGGGAGACCCAGTACTTC CASSSQRSDRETQYF
few TRBJ1-4 TRBD1 TRBV12-3/TRBV12-4 TGTGCCAGCTCGGACAGGAATAATGAAAAACTGTTTTTT CASSDRNNEKLFF
NA TRBJ1-1 NA TRBV2 TGTGCCAGCAGTCAAGTCGGTCCCGAAGCTTTCTTT CASSQVGPEAFF
many TRBJ2-7 TRBD2 TRBV29-1 TGCAGCGTAGGCGGGGGGGCCTCCTACGAGCAGTACTTC CSVGGGASYEQYF
NA TRBJ2-1 TRBD2 TRBV7-3 TGTGCCAGCAGCTTAACAGCGGGGGGATCGAGTGAGCAGTTCTTC CASSLTAGGSSEQFF
few TRBJ1-2 TRBD1 TRBV7-8 TGTGCCAGCAGCTTAATTCCGGAGGGGGCTACGTTCTATGGCTACACCTTC CASSLIPEGATFYGYTF
NA TRBJ1-5 NA TRBV6-2/TRBV6-3 TGTGCCAGCAAATCAATTGGGGAAATGGTAGGGAATCAGCCCCAGCATTTT CASKSIGEMVGNQPQHF
NA TRBJ1-6 TRBD1 TRBV15 TGTGCCACCAGCAAAAATGGACAGGATAATTCACCCCTCCACTTT CATSKNGQDNSPLHF
NA TRBJ2-7 NA TRBV5-1 TGCGCCAGCAGCGAAGGTTTCGGTAGCTCCTACGAGCAGTACTTC CASSEGFGSSYEQYF
NA TRBJ2-4 NA TRBV10-2 TGCGCCAGCAGTGAGTCGAGTCTGGGGGGGGACATAGTGCAGTACTTC CASSESSLGGDIVQYF
NA TRBJ2-3 TRBD2 TRBV5-1 TGCGCCAGCAGCCCTCCTGAAGCGGGAGGGGGCACAGATACGCAGTATTTT CASSPPEAGGGTDTQYF
NA TRBJ2-1 NA TRBV13 TGTGCCAGCAACAAGGGGGGCCCTCTGGACTACAATGAGCAGTTCTTC CASNKGGPLDYNEQFF
few TRBJ2-7 NA TRBV28 TGTGCCAGCAGTTTATTCCCCTACCCCTCCTACGAGCAGTACTTC CASSLFPYPSYEQYF
NA TRBJ2-1 TRBD2 TRBV30 TGTGCCTGGAGTCGTAGCGGGAGTTTCTACAATGAGCAGTTCTTC CAWSRSGSFYNEQFF
few TRBJ2-7 NA TRBV6-1 TGTGCCAGCAGTGAAGAGTCTAGCGTTAGCAACGAGCAGTACTTC CASSEESSVSNEQYF
many TRBJ2-6 NA TRBV12-3/TRBV12-4 TGTGCCAGCAGCTCCGGGGACGGTGAAATCTCTGGGGCCAACGTCCTGACTTTC CASSSGDGEISGANVLTF
few TRBJ2-7 NA TRBV27 TGTGCCAGCAGTTTATCGGCAGGGCTTCTCTACGAGCAGTACTTC CASSLSAGLLYEQYF
NA TRBJ1-4 TRBD1 TRBV3-1 TGTGCCAGCAGCCGACAGGGAAATGAAAAACTGTTTTTT CASSRQGNEKLFF
NA TRBJ1-2 NA TRBV18 TGTGCCAGCTCACCACGGGTCCCTGGCCAGGGCGACTATGGCTACACCTTC CASSPRVPGQGDYGYTF
few TRBJ2-5 NA TRBV20-1 TGCAGTGTTCGGCCCCCCCAGGAGGGCCTAGAGACCCAGTACTTC CSVRPPQEGLETQYF
NA TRBJ2-1 NA TRBV3-1 TGTGCCAGCAGCCGAGTAAGGGGGGATTACAATGAGCAGTTCTTC CASSRVRGDYNEQFF
NA TRBJ2-3 NA TRBV11-2 TGTGCCAGCACCGGAGGGAATACGCAGTATTTT CASTGGNTQYF
NA TRBJ1-1 TRBD1 TRBV7-9 TGTGCCAGCAGCCGGGACAGGGTCCCTATGAACACTGAAGCTTTCTTT CASSRDRVPMNTEAFF
NA TRBJ1-4 NA TRBV12-3/TRBV12-4 TGTGCCAGCAGTGAGGGGGGTCGGGAAAAACTGTTTTTT CASSEGGREKLFF
few TRBJ2-3 NA TRBV3-1 TGTGCCAGCAGCCACCCCATCCGGGGACTGAATTCTAGCACAGATACGCAGTATTTT CASSHPIRGLNSSTDTQYF
many TRBJ2-3 NA TRBV6-5 TGTGCCAGCGCGGCGAGTGGCTACCTGAGGGATACGCAGTATTTT CASAASGYLRDTQYF
many TRBJ2-7 TRBD2 TRBV3-1 TGTGCCAGCAGCCGGGACGGGGGGGGAAGCGAGCAGTACTTC CASSRDGGGSEQYF
NA TRBJ2-7 NA TRBV3-1 TGTGCCAGCAGCCAAGGAGCTGGGTTTAATGAGCAGTACTTC CASSQGAGFNEQYF
few TRBJ2-3 TRBD2 TRBV20-1 TGCAGTGCTAGAGAGGCTAGCGGAGGAGATACGCAGTATTTT CSAREASGGDTQYF
NA TRBJ1-1 NA TRBV18 TGTGCCAGCTCCCGCTTCGGGGGGGAGAACACTGAAGCTTTCTTT CASSRFGGENTEAFF
few TRBJ1-2 NA TRBV12-3/TRBV12-4 TGTGCCAGCAGTTTAGCGCTGGGTAGGCCTAGCTATGGCTACACCTTC CASSLALGRPSYGYTF
NA TRBJ2-7 TRBD2 TRBV6-4 TGTGCCAGCAGTCCCGGGCCCGGACTAGAAGATTTGAACGAGCAGTACTTC CASSPGPGLEDLNEQYF
NA TRBJ2-1 TRBD2 TRBV20-1 TGCAGTGCTAGAGTCGGGACTAGCGAGGGGAATGAGCAGTTCTTC CSARVGTSEGNEQFF
few TRBJ1-5 NA TRBV7-9 TGTGCCAGCAGCTTTTATCAGCCCCAGCATTTT CASSFYQPQHF
few TRBJ1-2 NA TRBV4-1 TGCGCCAGCAGCCAAGGAGGGTCAGCTAACTATGGCTACACCTTC CASSQGGSANYGYTF
NA TRBJ2-7 TRBD2 TRBV7-8 TGTGCCAGCAGCTTAAGCCTAGCGGTCTCCTACGAGCAGTACTTC CASSLSLAVSYEQYF
NA TRBJ1-2 NA TRBV9 TGTGCCAGCAGGGGAGCGGGGTTTGGGTATGGCTACACCTTC CASRGAGFGYGYTF
NA TRBJ2-7 TRBD1 TRBV25-1 TGTGCCAGCAGTGAACGGGACAGGTTGTCCTACGAGCAGTACTTC CASSERDRLSYEQYF
NA TRBJ1-6 TRBD1 TRBV4-1 TGCGCCAGCAGCCAACGATCCCGGCAGGGGGCAAATTCACCCCTCCACTTT CASSQRSRQGANSPLHF
NA TRBJ1-6 NA TRBV4-1 TGCGCCAGCAGCCAAGAGGGAGGGTTAGGTTCACCCCTCCACTTT CASSQEGGLGSPLHF
NA TRBJ1-2 NA TRBV27 TGTGCCAGCAGTAGACAGCCAGCTAACTATGGCTACACCTTC CASSRQPANYGYTF
NA TRBJ2-1 TRBD2 TRBV20-1 TGCAGTGCTAGAGATACGACTAGCGGGGGGGCAGTGGATGAGCAGTTCTTC CSARDTTSGGAVDEQFF
NA TRBJ2-3 TRBD2 TRBV5-1 TGCGCCAGCAGCTCGGTAGCGGGAGCATTAGATACGCAGTATTTT CASSSVAGALDTQYF
few TRBJ2-3 TRBD2 TRBV29-1 TGCAGCGCTTCCGGGACTAGCGGGAAAACTAGCACAGATACGCAGTATTTT CSASGTSGKTSTDTQYF
many TRBJ1-6 NA TRBV7-2 TGTGCCAGCAGCTATAATTCACCCCTCCACTTT CASSYNSPLHF
few TRBJ2-7 TRBD1 TRBV12-3/TRBV12-4 TGTGCCAGCACCCAATCCCGGGACAGGGGAACCTACGAGCAGTACTTC CASTQSRDRGTYEQYF
many TRBJ2-5 TRBD1 TRBV28 TGTGCCAGCAGTCTCACCGGGACAGGGGGCGGGCGGACCCAGTACTTC CASSLTGTGGGRTQYF
many TRBJ1-2 NA TRBV6-5 TGTGCCAGCAGTTACTCGACTGATTATGGCTACACCTTC CASSYSTDYGYTF
NA TRBJ1-1 NA TRBV25-1 TGTGCCAGCAGGGGGACAAGGGGTTCTGAAGCTTTCTTT CASRGTRGSEAFF
few TRBJ2-3 TRBD2 TRBV7-2 TGTGCCAGCAGCATGACTAGCGGGGCCCTCGGGGATACGCAGTATTTT CASSMTSGALGDTQYF